This record covers a single T cell receptor beta chain. Antigen unknown. Germline loops: CDR1 LNHNV, CDR2 YYDKDF (reference sequence). Trimming shortened V by 0 bases and J by 3 bases, and 16 bases separated the two germline ends. This CDR3 contains 17 residues. TCRdb processed the 5' RACE reads anew with MiXCR; each CDR3 protein has one entry. This sample has roughly 700,000 distinct CDR3 sequences, with 8.5% to 9% found just once. The source of the sample is a study of identical twins. Whole-study results and caveats: Analyses based on zero insertions could be partly confounded by invariant MAIT and iNKT cells. Cord blood beta clonotypes that were abundant carried fewer insertions, and memory repertoires showed no such trend. Researchers reported weaker excess twin sharing in beta out-of-frame sequences.

These data also featured in a second study, about yellow fever vaccine responses in identical twins. That source adds: Convergence reportedly seemed to mark part of the twins' vaccine T cell response, with personalization marking the rest.

Sequencing used PBMCs. The rearrangement uses TRBV15 and TRBJ2-3; tentative D call: TRBD2 (5 bases). This sequence originates from a woman between 18 and 29 years old in good health. For the CDR3, the DNA is TGTGCCACCAGCAGAGATAACGGGGTTTCGGGGACAGATACGCAGTATTTT. Its translation: CATSRDNGVSGTDTQYF.